The 8 T cell receptor beta chains below were found in one sample sequenced in a study of T cell repertoires in cytomegalovirus infection. These receptors lack a known antigen. TCRdb reprocessed the reads with MiXCR, giving one entry per CDR3 protein. This repertoire shows a few hundred thousand distinct CDR3 sequences, 30% to 35% found once; its top ten account for roughly a sixth. This specimen consisted of cultured PBMCs, obtained from culture after CMV antigen stimulation. The receptor source for this set is a human donor in good health (CMV status not recorded). Some clones in this sample may be carry-over from other donors' samples.

This clonotype has a handful of counts. No DNA is shown, since the ends of the CDR3 on it are uncertain; the CDR3 is the one TCRdb lists. The chain carries TRBV6-6 and TRBJ2-5; TRBD2, the D gene given by the table, was not confirmed from the DNA. Germline CDR1 is MNHNY and CDR2 is SVGAGI (reference sequence). Inclusive of both ends, the CDR3 amounts to 15 amino acids. The CDR3: CASSSSVAGAETQYF.

V is TRBV6-5 and J is TRBJ2-3, with TRBD2 identical over 10 bases. Germline V CDR1 and CDR2: MNHEY, SVGAGI. V was pared by 6 bases and J by 3 bases, with 12 bases of the junction left unmatched. The CDR3 consists of 17 residues. The CDR3 region has the DNA TGTGCCAGCAGCTACGTAGGACTAGCGGCGGGGACAGATACGCAGTATTTT. As protein: CASSYVGLAAGTDTQYF.

The V gene is TRBV7-8, the J gene TRBJ2-3; 9 nucleotides align to TRBD2. The germline CDR1 and CDR2 sequences are SGHVS and FQNEAQ. With V trimmed by 0 bases and J by 6 bases, 19 bases remained unmatched. The CDR3 contains 20 residues. The CDR3 nucleotides are TGTGCCAGCAGCTTAGCCGGAAGTCCGCGGGAGGGCCTCACTCGGGATACGCAGTATTTT. It encodes CASSLAGSPREGLTRDTQYF.

This clonotype has only a few counts. This sequence joins TRBV7-9 and TRBJ1-2, with D unclear. Germline values: CDR1 SEHNR, CDR2 FQNEAQ (reference sequence). This CDR3 comprises 14 residues. V lost 5 bases to trimming and J lost 5 bases, with 15 bases between them. The CDR3 sequence is CASSQKGRPYGYTF. In DNA, the CDR3 is TGTGCCAGCAGCCAGAAGGGTCGTCCTTATGGCTACACCTTC.

This clonotype came up a few times. The rearrangement uses TRBV19 and TRBJ1-2; D remains ambiguous. The CDR3 loop spans 13 amino acids. Trimming shortened V by 8 bases and J by 14 bases, and 24 bases separated the two germline ends. Germline values: CDR1 LNHDA, CDR2 SQIVND (reference sequence). The CDR3 sequence: CASLAGHPAVLTF. The CDR3 DNA reads as TGTGCCAGTTTGGCGGGCCATCCCGCCGTTTTGACCTTC. Full variable domain (remainder filled in from reference TRBV19 and TRBJ1-2): DGGITQSPKYLFRKEGQNVTLSCEQNLNHDAMYWYRQDPGQGLRLIYYSQIVNDFQKGDIAEGYSVSREKKESFPLTVTSAQKNPTAFYLCASLAGHPAVLTFGSGTRLTVV.

The chain carries TRBV11-2 and TRBJ2-1; TRBD2 aligns across 11 bases. The CDR3 runs 15 residues. Trimming removed 5 bases from V and 7 bases from J; junction bases left unmatched: 7. CDR1 and CDR2 (germline): SGHAT, FQNNGV. The CDR3, as DNA: TGTGCCAGCAGCCTTTTACTAGCGGGAGATAATGAGCAGTTCTTC. It specifies CASSLLLAGDNEQFF.

This rearrangement joins TRBV29-1 to TRBJ1-2; TRBD1 might be the D (5 bases). Germline lookup yields CDR1 SQVTM and CDR2 ANQGSEA. The CDR3 has 13 residues. V was pared by 3 bases and J by 8 bases, with 16 bases between. CDR3 in amino acids: CSVENHGGDGYTF. CDR3 DNA: TGCAGCGTTGAGAATCATGGGGGTGACGGCTACACCTTC.

The chain links TRBV6-1 to TRBJ1-6; the D is unclear. This CDR3 is 14 amino acids long. Trimming shortened V by 6 bases and J by 10 bases, and 16 bases separated the two germline ends. Germline V gives CDR1 MNHNS, CDR2 SASEGT. In DNA, the CDR3 is TGTGCCAGCAGCTCGTCCGGACGCGAGTCACCCCTCCACTTT. It codes for CASSSSGRESPLHF.